This TCR beta chain was obtained from a study of cytomegalovirus exposure and HLA in healthy donors. Background on the study: Earlier, 150 million to 200 million T cells were analyzed, and around 100 million unique TCR beta sequences were found among them. The Caucasian-associated ancestry cluster held more than 80% of approximately 400 genotyped donors.

PCR involved 60 Vbeta and 13 Jbeta primers. This table comes from immunoSEQ multiplex PCR, and its TCRdb copy is limited to in-frame clones, with some not included. The table lists around 170,000 clones, roughly 77% of them singletons, with over 2% in the top ten. Whole-study findings and limits: Certain indistinguishable V segments, among them TRBV6-2 and TRBV6-3, were excluded.

CDR3 size: 15 residues. Trimming took off 1 base at V and 8 bases at J, with 16 bases between the two ends. Per the germline V gene, CDR1 is SGHTA and CDR2 is FQGTGA. As to this clone: Its antigen remains unidentified.

The sequence was obtained from a woman aged 25 to 45 in good health and CMV-seropositive. Sequenced: PBMCs. This chain joins TRBV7-3 and TRBJ2-3; D is possibly TRBD2 (5 bases). CDR3 sequence reads: CASSLRTPPSATQYF. CDR3 DNA sequence: TGTGCCAGCAGCTTAAGGACTCCCCCTTCCGCTACGCAGTATTTT.